This T cell receptor (beta chain) was captured by sequencing in a study of blood T cells in healthy people across ages. Study background: There was about one barcoded beta molecule captured by template switching per two T cells. Study-wide results and caveats: Diversity of TCR beta per million T cells declined in a roughly linear way with age.

With respect to this clonotype: The antigen remains unidentified.

With a J-beta primer mix and a sample-barcoded 5' primer, a second PCR ran about 7 to 11 cycles. Each of the cDNA molecules was tagged by a template-switch adaptor with 12 random nucleotides. Each CDR3 protein gets one entry after TCRdb re-called the 5' RACE reads with MiXCR. The sample yields roughly 700,000 distinct CDR3 sequences, 49% seen once. The TCR comes from a woman aged 60-70 years in good health. Material: blood.

The CDR3 region is CASSPELPNTGELFF. CDR3 sequence (DNA): TGCGCCAGCAGCCCGGAGCTCCCCAACACCGGGGAGCTGTTTTTT. The J gene is TRBJ2-2, the V gene TRBV5-1, with no clear D. Germline assignment: CDR1 SGHRS and CDR2 YFSETQ. V was shortened by 4 bases and J by 2 bases, with 12 bases between the two germline ends. The CDR3 runs to 15 residues. The full variable domain, its missing parts supplied by reference TRBV5-1 and TRBJ2-2, is KAGVTQTPRYLIKTRGQQVTLSCSPISGHRSVSWYQQTPGQGLQFLFEYFSETQRNKGNFPGRFSGRQFSNSRSEMNVSTLELGDSALYLCASSPELPNTGELFFGEGSRLTVL.